This is a list of T cell receptor beta chains from one sample in a study of T cell responses to AZD1222 COVID-19 vaccine. The assay was immunoSEQ multiplex PCR, and TCRdb's table has in-frame clones only and misses some. In the table there are roughly 150,000 clones, under 95% of which are singletons. This specimen consisted of peripheral blood, obtained on day 0 of AZD1222 vaccination. Source of these receptors: an adult in good health. CDR3s include the opening cysteine and the closing phenylalanine or tryptophan. D genes are given only for firm matches. Some rows have no size entry. The others give once, few or many, or a class for an expanded clone.

j_gene,v_gene,abundance,len,d_gene,CDR3nt,CDR3aa
TRBJ1-2,TRBV18,-,14,TRBD1,TGTGCCAGCTCACCTCAGGACAGGGGCGCTGGCTACACCTTC,CASSPQDRGAGYTF
TRBJ1-4,TRBV27,-,13,-,TGTGCCAGCAGGACCAACACTAATGAAAAACTGTTTTTT,CASRTNTNEKLFF
TRBJ2-1,TRBV9,-,17,-,TGTGCCAGCAGCACCAGGGACGCCCAGAGCTCCTACAATGAGCAGTTCTTC,CASSTRDAQSSYNEQFF
TRBJ2-2,TRBV19,-,13,-,TGTGCCAGCGGTAACTTCAACACCGGGGAGCTGTTTTTT,CASGNFNTGELFF
TRBJ1-5,TRBV5-5,-,14,-,TGTGCCAGCAGCTTGGCCCCCGGGAATCGGCCCCAGCATTTT,CASSLAPGNRPQHF
TRBJ2-4,TRBV4-2,-,16,TRBD2,TGTGCCAGCAGCCCCGGGGCTAGCGGACACAAAAACATTCAGTACTTC,CASSPGASGHKNIQYF
TRBJ2-1,TRBV5-1,-,17,TRBD2,TGCGCCAGCAGCTTGGCCCCGGGACTAGCGGGAAACAATGAGCAGTTCTTC,CASSLAPGLAGNNEQFF
TRBJ1-1,TRBV27,-,14,-,TGTGCCAGCAGTTTCAGGGACGGCTCCGATGAAGCTTTCTTT,CASSFRDGSDEAFF
TRBJ2-1,TRBV6-2/TRBV6-3,-,15,TRBD2,TGTGCCAGCAGTTACCTTCTGGGACTAGCGAATGAGCAGTTCTTC,CASSYLLGLANEQFF
TRBJ2-7,TRBV6-2/TRBV6-3,-,15,-,TGTGCCAGCAGTCAACTAGCACAGAGCTCCTACGAGCAGTACTTC,CASSQLAQSSYEQYF
TRBJ1-1,TRBV5-6,-,15,TRBD1,TGTGCCAGCAGCAGACCCGGGACAGGGGGCACTGAAGCTTTCTTT,CASSRPGTGGTEAFF
TRBJ2-7,TRBV28,-,14,-,TGTGCCAGCAGTTTATCAGTAGGCTCCTACGAGCAGTACTTC,CASSLSVGSYEQYF
TRBJ2-3,TRBV6-2/TRBV6-3,-,17,-,TGTGCCAGCAGCCCTCGGACAGCACCGATAATCACAGATACGCAGTATTTT,CASSPRTAPIITDTQYF
TRBJ2-7,TRBV2,-,14,TRBD2,TGTGCCAGCAGGGGACTAGCGGGAGTATTGGAGCAGTACTTC,CASRGLAGVLEQYF
TRBJ2-3,TRBV6-2/TRBV6-3,once,16,TRBD2,TGTGCCAGCAGCCCCCTAGCGGGAGTGGGTACAGATACGCAGTATTTT,CASSPLAGVGTDTQYF
TRBJ1-3,TRBV7-9,-,16,-,TGTGCCAGCAGCTCCCATAAAACTAAAAACAGAAACACCATATATTTT,CASSSHKTKNRNTIYF
TRBJ1-1,TRBV7-2,-,18,TRBD1,TGTGCCAGCAGCTTTAGGGGGCAGACAGGGTGGGATAACTCTGAAGCTTTCTTT,CASSFRGQTGWDNSEAFF
TRBJ2-5,TRBV5-1,-,18,TRBD1,TGCGCCAGCAGCTCCACCGGGACAGGGGGGGGTGAGCAAGAGACCCAGTACTTC,CASSSTGTGGGEQETQYF
TRBJ2-3,TRBV7-7,once,18,TRBD2,TGTGCTAGCAGCATTAAACCCCTGGCGGGAGGGACCGCAGATACGCAGTATTTT,CASSIKPLAGGTADTQYF
TRBJ2-5,TRBV27,-,14,-,TGTGCCAGCAGTTCGAGCAATTTACAAGAGACCCAGTACTTC,CASSSSNLQETQYF
TRBJ2-1,TRBV9,-,14,-,TGTGCCAGCAGCGTTCAGGGGCGAGCGAATGAGCAGTTCTTC,CASSVQGRANEQFF
TRBJ1-3,TRBV6-5,-,13,-,TGTGCCAGCAGATTCGGGACCGACAACACCATATATTTT,CASRFGTDNTIYF
TRBJ1-5,TRBV4-1,-,14,-,TGCGCCAGCAGCCTAAATTGGGGAAATCAGCCCCAGCATTTT,CASSLNWGNQPQHF
TRBJ2-7,TRBV7-2,-,16,TRBD2,TGTGCCAGCAGCCGGGGGGGCAGCGGGCGGACCTACGAGCAGTACTTC,CASSRGGSGRTYEQYF
TRBJ1-6,TRBV11-2,-,14,-,TGTGCCAGCAGCCCGCGATGGGTCGCTTCACCCCTCCACTTT,CASSPRWVASPLHF
TRBJ2-3,TRBV19,-,13,-,TGTGCCAGTAGTATTGGAATCACAGATACGCAGTATTTT,CASSIGITDTQYF
TRBJ2-5,TRBV5-6,-,16,-,TGTGCCAGCAGCTTTAAGCCGGACAGAATCCAAGAGACCCAGTACTTC,CASSFKPDRIQETQYF
TRBJ2-6,TRBV2,-,14,-,TGTGCCAGCTGGTGGGGTTCTGGGGCCAACGTCCTGACTTTC,CASWWGSGANVLTF
TRBJ2-7,TRBV2,-,13,TRBD1,TGTGCCGGCCTGGGACAGACCTCCTACGAGCAGTACTTC,CAGLGQTSYEQYF
TRBJ2-3,TRBV18,-,16,-,TGTGCCAGCTCACCACCAGGGAGATTACTCACAGATACGCAGTATTTT,CASSPPGRLLTDTQYF
TRBJ2-5,TRBV5-1,-,14,-,TGCGCCAGCAGCCCTTCAGGGAATGGGGAGACCCAGTACTTC,CASSPSGNGETQYF
TRBJ1-5,TRBV6-1,-,13,-,TGTGCCAGCAGTGAGCAGGGGAATCAGCCCCAGCATTTT,CASSEQGNQPQHF
TRBJ1-6,TRBV5-4,-,15,-,TGTGCCAGCAGCCCCGATCAGGGGAGGAATTCACCCCTCCACTTT,CASSPDQGRNSPLHF
TRBJ1-1,TRBV28,-,15,-,TGTGCCAGCAGTTTATCTGGGGGCTGGAGAACTGAAGCTTTCTTT,CASSLSGGWRTEAFF
TRBJ2-2,TRBV4-2,-,17,TRBD2,TGTGCCAGCAGCCAAGAACCCCTAGCGGGAGGCCCCGGGGAGCTGTTTTTT,CASSQEPLAGGPGELFF
TRBJ2-1,TRBV27,-,14,-,TGTGCCAGCAGTCTCATAGCGGTAGGGAATGAGCAGTTCTTC,CASSLIAVGNEQFF
TRBJ2-6,TRBV4-2,-,18,TRBD1,TGTGCCAGCAGCCAAACCGGGACAGGGGCGTCTGGGGCCAACGTCCTGACTTTC,CASSQTGTGASGANVLTF
TRBJ2-5,TRBV7-9,-,16,TRBD1,TGTGCCAGCAGCTTGGGAGACAGGGGACTCCAAGAGACCCAGTACTTC,CASSLGDRGLQETQYF
TRBJ2-7,TRBV5-1,few,16,TRBD1,TGCGCCAGCAGCTATGTGGTGACAGGGCCTTCCTACGAGCAGTACTTC,CASSYVVTGPSYEQYF
TRBJ2-2,TRBV27,-,16,TRBD2,TGTGCCAGCAGTTCCCGACTAGCGGGAGTAGCCGGGGAGCTGTTTTTT,CASSSRLAGVAGELFF
TRBJ1-3,TRBV6-5,-,13,-,TGTGCCAGCAGGGACGACTCTGGAAACACCATATATTTT,CASRDDSGNTIYF
TRBJ1-2,TRBV19,-,15,-,TGTGCCAGTAGCCCTACCCCTACAGGATTCTATGGCTACACCTTC,CASSPTPTGFYGYTF
TRBJ2-3,TRBV18,-,15,-,TGTGCCAGCTCACCCGGGACCGCTAGCACAGATACGCAGTATTTT,CASSPGTASTDTQYF
TRBJ2-3,TRBV5-1,few,16,TRBD2,TGCGCCAGCAGCTCGGCCGGGACTAGCGGACCAGATACGCAGTATTTT,CASSSAGTSGPDTQYF
TRBJ2-7,TRBV19,once,16,-,TGTGCCAGTAGTATAGTCGGCGGAGACAGGTTCGGCGAGCAGTACTTC,CASSIVGGDRFGEQYF
TRBJ2-7,TRBV7-2,-,14,-,TGTGCCAGCAGCTTAGATCGGAGCTCCTACGAGCAGTACTTC,CASSLDRSSYEQYF
TRBJ1-1,TRBV7-9,few,14,-,TGTGCCAGCAGCTTAATTGGGCCACGGGATGAAGCTTTCTTT,CASSLIGPRDEAFF
TRBJ2-5,TRBV9,-,15,-,TGTGCCAGCAGCGTAGGAGCGGGCGTAGTTGAGACCCAGTACTTC,CASSVGAGVVETQYF
TRBJ1-5,TRBV19,-,15,-,TGTGCCAGTAGTCCCACCGGGACACCCCAGGGGCCCCAGCATTTT,CASSPTGTPQGPQHF
TRBJ2-1,TRBV10-3,-,14,-,TGTGCCACCTATAGCGATTACTCCTACAATGAGCAGTTCTTC,CATYSDYSYNEQFF